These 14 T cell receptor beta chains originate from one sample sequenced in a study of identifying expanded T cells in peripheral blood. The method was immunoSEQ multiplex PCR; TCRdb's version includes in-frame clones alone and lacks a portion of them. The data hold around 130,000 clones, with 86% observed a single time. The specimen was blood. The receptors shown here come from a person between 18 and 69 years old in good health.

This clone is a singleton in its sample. This chain's CDR3 is CASSVGSVTNEKLFF. The CDR3 DNA is TGTGCCAGCAGCGTAGGGTCGGTAACTAATGAAAAACTGTTTTTT. V and J are TRBV9 and TRBJ1-4, with D uncertain. Germline V gene data show CDR1 as SGDLS and CDR2 as YYNGEE. The CDR3 consists of 15 residues. Trimming left V 0 bases short and J 1 base short, with 7 bases between. The whole variable domain, filled in from reference TRBV9 and TRBJ1-4, reads DSGVTQTPKHLITATGQRVTLRCSPRSGDLSVYWYQQSLDQGLQFLIQYYNGEERAKGNILERFSAQQFPDLHSELNLSSLELGDSALYFCASSVGSVTNEKLFFGSGTQLSVL.

CDR3 protein: CASSDNREWEQYF. The DNA for the CDR3 is TGTGCCAGCAGTGACAACCGCGAGTGGGAGCAGTACTTC. This chain joins TRBV6-1 and TRBJ2-7; D ambiguous. Trimming shortened V by 3 bases and J by 7 bases, and 13 bases separated the two germline ends. The CDR3 is made up of 13 amino acids. Looked up from germline, CDR1 is MNHNS and CDR2 is SASEGT.

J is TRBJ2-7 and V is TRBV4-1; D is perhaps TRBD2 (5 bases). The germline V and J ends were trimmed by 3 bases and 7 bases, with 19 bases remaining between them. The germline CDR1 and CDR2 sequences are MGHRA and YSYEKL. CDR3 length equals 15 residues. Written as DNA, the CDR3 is TGCGCCAGCAGCCAGGAGGTGAGCCAGGTGCGGGAGCAGTACTTC. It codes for CASSQEVSQVREQYF.

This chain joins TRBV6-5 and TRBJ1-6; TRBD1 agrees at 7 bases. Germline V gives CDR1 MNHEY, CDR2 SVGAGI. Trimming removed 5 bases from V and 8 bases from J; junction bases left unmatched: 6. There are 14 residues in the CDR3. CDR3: CASSRSGGYSPLHF. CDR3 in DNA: TGTGCCAGCAGTAGGTCAGGGGGATATTCACCCCTCCACTTT.

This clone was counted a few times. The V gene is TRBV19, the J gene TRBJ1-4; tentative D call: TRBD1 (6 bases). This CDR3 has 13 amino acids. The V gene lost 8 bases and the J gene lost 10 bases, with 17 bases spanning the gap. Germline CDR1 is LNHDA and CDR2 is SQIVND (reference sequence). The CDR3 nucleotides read TGTGCCAGTCTTCCCGGGACAATCGGAAAACTGTTTTTT. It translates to CASLPGTIGKLFF.

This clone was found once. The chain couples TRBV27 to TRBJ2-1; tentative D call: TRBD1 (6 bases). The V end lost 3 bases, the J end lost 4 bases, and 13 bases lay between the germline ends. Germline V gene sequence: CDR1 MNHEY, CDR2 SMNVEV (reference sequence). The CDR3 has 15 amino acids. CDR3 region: CASSFSGHLYNEQFF. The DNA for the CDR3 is TGTGCCAGCAGTTTTTCGGGACACTTATACAATGAGCAGTTCTTC.

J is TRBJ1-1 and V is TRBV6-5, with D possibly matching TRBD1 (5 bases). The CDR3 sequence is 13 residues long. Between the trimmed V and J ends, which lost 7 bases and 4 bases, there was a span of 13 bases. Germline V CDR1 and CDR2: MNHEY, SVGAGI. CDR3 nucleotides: TGTGCCAGCAATCCTTGGGGGGGCACTGAAGCTTTCTTT. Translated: CASNPWGGTEAFF.

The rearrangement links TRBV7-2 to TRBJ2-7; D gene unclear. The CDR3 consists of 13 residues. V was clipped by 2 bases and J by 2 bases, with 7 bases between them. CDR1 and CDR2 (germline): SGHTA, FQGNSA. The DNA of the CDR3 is TGTGCCAGCAGCTTAAACGGGCCCTACGAGCAGTACTTC. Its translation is CASSLNGPYEQYF.

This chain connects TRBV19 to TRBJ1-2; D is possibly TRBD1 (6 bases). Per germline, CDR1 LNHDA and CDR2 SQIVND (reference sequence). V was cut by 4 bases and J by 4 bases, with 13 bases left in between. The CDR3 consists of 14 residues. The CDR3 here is CASSTPGATYGYTF. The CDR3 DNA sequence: TGTGCCAGTAGTACCCCAGGGGCGACCTATGGCTACACCTTC.

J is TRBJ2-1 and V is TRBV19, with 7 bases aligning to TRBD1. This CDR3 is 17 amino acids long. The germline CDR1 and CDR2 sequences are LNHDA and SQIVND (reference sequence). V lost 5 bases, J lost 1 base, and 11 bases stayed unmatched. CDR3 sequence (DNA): TGTGCCAGTAGTCCGAACAGGGGACGGGCATCCTACAATGAGCAGTTCTTC. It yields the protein CASSPNRGRASYNEQFF.

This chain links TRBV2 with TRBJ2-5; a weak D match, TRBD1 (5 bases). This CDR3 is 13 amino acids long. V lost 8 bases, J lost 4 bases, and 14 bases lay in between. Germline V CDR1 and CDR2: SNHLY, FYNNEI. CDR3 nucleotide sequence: TGTGCCAGCTCACTTGCGCAGGGAGAGACCCAGTACTTC. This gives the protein CASSLAQGETQYF.

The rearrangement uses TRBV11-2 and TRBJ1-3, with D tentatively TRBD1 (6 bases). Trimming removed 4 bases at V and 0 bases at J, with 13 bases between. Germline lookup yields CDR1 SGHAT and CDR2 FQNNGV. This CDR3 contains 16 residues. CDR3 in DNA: TGTGCCAGCAGCTCACTACAGGGTATCTCTGGAAACACCATATATTTT. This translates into CASSSLQGISGNTIYF.

Here the CDR3 DNA reads TGTGCCAGCAGGACCCGACAGGGGAGTAGGGATGAGCAGTTCTTC. The encoded protein is CASRTRQGSRDEQFF. The chain combines TRBV6-5 with TRBJ2-1; 8 bases agree with TRBD1. There are 15 residues in the CDR3. V dropped 6 bases and J dropped 8; count of bases not matched to a gene: 12. Germline CDR1 and CDR2: MNHEY and SVGAGI.

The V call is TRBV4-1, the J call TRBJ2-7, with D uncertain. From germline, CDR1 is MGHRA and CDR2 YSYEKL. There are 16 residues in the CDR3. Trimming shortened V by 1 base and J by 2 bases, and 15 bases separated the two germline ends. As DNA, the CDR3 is TGCGCCAGCAGCCAAGTTCATACAGTCACACCCTACGAGCAGTACTTC. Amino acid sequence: CASSQVHTVTPYEQYF.